Detailed here is one T cell receptor (beta chain). Its antigen target is currently unknown. Per-base qualities were not stored, and no clone one base away is much larger. In Seattle, one collaborating source enrolled patients while the infection was active and tracked those patients longitudinally over the course of disease. Whole blood was collected in K2EDTA tubes by collaborating institutions according to the institutions' own protocols. For TCRbeta analysis, collaborators shipped samples as frozen whole blood, isolated PBMCs, or DNA extracted from either of those sample types. This record comes from a study of blood T cell repertoires in COVID-19 (dated by TCRdb to about 2020). Notes on the research overall: Samples covering the acute and convalescent phases of COVID-19 were provided by collaborators in the United States, Italy and Spain. The material from the prospective study consisted of cDNA or gDNA derived from T cells, B-cell-depleted T cells, or PBMCs. Subjects who had been exposed to COVID-19, were actively infected with it, or had recovered from it provided the deeply sampled blood TCRbeta repertoires that made up the dataset. The repertoires were released in a freely available public database intended as a resource for research on the immune response to SARS-CoV-2. The samples were drawn from two sources: the first 160 participants of the ongoing ImmuneRACE study, and approximately 1,300 subjects contributed by 6 global collaborators. The sample metadata nearly always contained a de-identified subject ID, COVID-19 status, age in years and sex. HLA class I and class II types, where available, came from metadata supplied by the sample provider rather than from assay-based typing.

Here is what the overall study found, with its caveats: How much clinical and demographic metadata was included differed by source and by participant, and the metadata was provided uncurated.

TCRbeta CDR3 regions were amplified from genomic DNA by means of the immunoSEQ Assay, a bias-controlled multiplex PCR. Per the original workflow: Nucleated cell counts per sample were estimated from amplification of reference gene primers within the assay. To quantify the absolute abundance of each unique TCRbeta CDR3 rearrangement, sequence reads were collapsed and filtered. Productive Simpson clonality was computed per sample as the square root of Simpson's diversity index over productive rearrangements. TCRdb retrieved this table from immuneACCESS and kept in-frame rearrangements only. Not all clones are present; in checked studies, unresolved V genes account for under half, and no reason is known for the remainder. V and J calls and clone size come straight from that table; D and trimming were deduced from the DNA. The sample contains 150,000 to 200,000 clones, 82% of them found a single time. The ten largest clonotypes hold approximately 6.8% of the sample.

V loses 1 base at its end and J loses 7 bases; junction bases beyond the gene matches: 6. Taken from the germline V gene, the CDR1 and CDR2 loops are SGHTA and FQGTGA. Reading from cysteine to phenylalanine, the CDR3 counts 15 amino acids. The sequence is cut down to CDR3 DNA, 45 bases in frame from base 1. The TCR sequence derives from a woman aged 35 to 49 with COVID-19, enrolled during active disease. Rearrangement joined TRBV7-3 to TRBJ2-1, with 8 bases matching TRBD2. The sequencing input was peripheral blood. The CDR3 here reads CASSLIAGGGNEQFF. The DNA sequence is TGTGCCAGCAGCTTAATTGCGGGGGGCGGTAATGAGCAGTTCTTC.